This T cell receptor beta chain emerged from a study of cytomegalovirus exposure and HLA in healthy donors. The CDR3 is made up of 15 amino acids. Germline V gene lookup returns CDR1 MNHNS and CDR2 SASEGT. The V and J ends lost 2 bases and 6 bases, in that order; junction bases with no gene match: 4. Researchers ran the PCR with 60 Vbeta and 13 Jbeta primers. Here immunoSEQ multiplex PCR was the method, and the copy in TCRdb shows in-frame clones only, minus some. The data hold 130,000 to 150,000 clones, with approximately 80% observed a single time. This clone occurred once. The chain uses TRBV6-1 and TRBJ1-5; TRBD1 matches at 10 bases. The sequenced material came from PBMCs. The TCR sequence derives from a female donor in good health and CMV-seronegative. CDR3 loop: CASSERGQGFQPQHF. CDR3 sequence (DNA): TGTGCCAGCAGTGAAAGGGGACAGGGGTTTCAGCCCCAGCATTTT.